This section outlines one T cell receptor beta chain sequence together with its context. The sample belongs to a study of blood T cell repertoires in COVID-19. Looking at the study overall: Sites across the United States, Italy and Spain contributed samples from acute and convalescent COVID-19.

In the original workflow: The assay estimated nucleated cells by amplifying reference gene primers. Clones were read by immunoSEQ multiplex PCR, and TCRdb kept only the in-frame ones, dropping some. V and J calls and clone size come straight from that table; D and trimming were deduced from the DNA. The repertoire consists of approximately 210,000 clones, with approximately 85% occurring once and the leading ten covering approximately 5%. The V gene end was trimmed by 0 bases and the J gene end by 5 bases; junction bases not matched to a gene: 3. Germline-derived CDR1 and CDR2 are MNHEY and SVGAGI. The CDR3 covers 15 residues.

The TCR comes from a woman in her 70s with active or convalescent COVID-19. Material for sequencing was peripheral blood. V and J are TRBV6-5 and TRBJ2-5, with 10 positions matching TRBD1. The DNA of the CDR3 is TGTGCCAGCAGTTACTCGGGACAGGGGTGGGAGACCCAGTACTTC. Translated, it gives CASSYSGQGWETQYF.